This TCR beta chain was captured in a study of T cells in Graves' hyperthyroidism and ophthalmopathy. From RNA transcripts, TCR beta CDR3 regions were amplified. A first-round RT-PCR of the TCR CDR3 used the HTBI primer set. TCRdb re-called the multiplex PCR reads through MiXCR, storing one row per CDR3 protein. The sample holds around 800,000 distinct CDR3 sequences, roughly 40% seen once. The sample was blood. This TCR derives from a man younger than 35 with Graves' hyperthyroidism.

The CDR3 DNA reads TGCAGTGCTAGAGAGCGGGGTGACTACGAGCAGTACTTC. This sequence encodes CSARERGDYEQYF. J is TRBJ2-7 and V is TRBV20-1, with a weak D call TRBD2 (6 bases). The CDR3 is 13 amino acids. V was pared by 0 bases and J by 3 bases, with 9 bases between. Germline V gene sequence: CDR1 DFQATT, CDR2 SNEGSKA (reference sequence).